This note documents a single T cell receptor (beta chain) sequence. Its target is unknown. Reverse transcribing all isolated RNA meant expressed TCRB transcripts were sequenced. Some clones are missing from TCRdb's copy, which holds only in-frame ones; the method was immunoSEQ multiplex PCR. The sample has about 450,000 clones, approximately 10% seen once. This CDR3 has 15 amino acids. CDR1 and CDR2 (germline): SGDLS, YYNGEE. Trimming cost V 0 bases and J 3 bases, with 13 bases left between them. This entry is derived from a study of beta chain features in type 1 diabetes. Turning to the study itself: The number of sorted cells examined across all samples was approximately 100 million.

Whole-study results and caveats: There were fewer insertions and more deletions at the VDJ junctions of type 1 diabetes patients.

Sequencing used naive CD4+ T cells from blood. The rearrangement joins TRBV9 to TRBJ2-7; no clear D. This TCR was sampled from a woman aged 18-30 years in good health. This CDR3 reads CASSVAPSMDYEQYF. The DNA of the CDR3 is TGTGCCAGCAGCGTAGCCCCCTCCATGGACTACGAGCAGTACTTC.